The T cell receptor beta chain under discussion was sequenced for a study of cytomegalovirus exposure and HLA in healthy donors. The PCR ran on 60 Vbeta and 13 Jbeta primers. Using immunoSEQ multiplex PCR, the repertoire was profiled, and TCRdb retains in-frame clones only, with some absent. The sample records about 82,000 clones, around 77% being singletons. Sequencing input: PBMCs. This sequence originates from a man aged 50 to 59 in good health and CMV-seronegative.

CDR3 amino acids: CASSLGDRTGPGYEQFF. The DNA of the CDR3 is TGCGCCAGCAGCTTGGGGGACCGGACAGGGCCCGGGTATGAGCAGTTCTTC. The chain uses TRBV5-1 and TRBJ2-1; 8 bases are a match to TRBD1. The germline gives CDR1 SGHRS, CDR2 YFSETQ. This CDR3 region has 17 residues. The V segment lost 0 bases and the J segment 8 bases; nucleotides outside the gene matches: 13.